These T cell receptor beta chains were read from a single sample in a study of PD-L1 blockade in urothelial cancer. Produced via immunoSEQ multiplex PCR; TCRdb's table is partial and in-frame only. The sample comprises around 92,000 clones, around 92% of which are singletons, and roughly 0.99% rests with the top ten. This material consisted of PBMCs, taken around atezolizumab (anti-PD-L1) treatment. These receptors were taken from a woman at least 80 years old with urothelial cancer. Each CDR3 is given without its conserved first and last residue. The order of the fields is CDR3 length, V gene, CDR3 protein.

cdr3_length: 11
v_call: TRBV7-2
cdr3_aa: ASSLELNNEQF

cdr3_length: 11
v_call: TRBV27
cdr3_aa: ASWDRGYYGYT

cdr3_length: 12
v_call: TRBV4-2
cdr3_aa: ASSQSHEGDTQY

cdr3_length: 14
v_call: TRBV7-8
cdr3_aa: ASSFGTGGANTEAF

cdr3_length: 12
v_call: TRBV27
cdr3_aa: ASSPTSGPYEQY

cdr3_length: 12
v_call: TRBV6-6
cdr3_aa: ASRGQGNTGELF

cdr3_length: 13
v_call: TRBV11-3
cdr3_aa: ASSLSGVRRDGYT

cdr3_length: 13
v_call: TRBV19
cdr3_aa: ASSARQGPTHEQY

cdr3_length: 17
v_call: TRBV7-2
cdr3_aa: ASSLASGRREGQYNEQF

cdr3_length: 11
v_call: TRBV5-5
cdr3_aa: ASSFWQNTEAF

cdr3_length: 13
v_call: TRBV9
cdr3_aa: ASSVAASGTGELF

cdr3_length: 13
v_call: TRBV13
cdr3_aa: ASSLGLKEYYGYT

cdr3_length: 16
v_call: TRBV9
cdr3_aa: ASSVDASGRSGANVLT

cdr3_length: 10
v_call: TRBV9
cdr3_aa: ASSRSQNEQF

cdr3_length: 14
v_call: TRBV27
cdr3_aa: ASSPQGQTLNQPQH

cdr3_length: 12
v_call: TRBV5-1
cdr3_aa: ASSLALGLGGYT

cdr3_length: 11
v_call: TRBV29-1
cdr3_aa: SAGTVQGGELF

cdr3_length: 16
v_call: TRBV6-8
cdr3_aa: AILLAGGGIRRGNEQF

cdr3_length: 15
v_call: TRBV28
cdr3_aa: ASSLRGQGGMNTEAF

cdr3_length: 12
v_call: TRBV30
cdr3_aa: AWTDQNRVHEQY

cdr3_length: 14
v_call: TRBV14
cdr3_aa: ASSQVASGNAGELF

cdr3_length: 13
v_call: TRBV5-4
cdr3_aa: ASSLKRGGNTEAF

cdr3_length: 11
v_call: TRBV5-1
cdr3_aa: ASSLLRVDEQF

cdr3_length: 15
v_call: TRBV5-1
cdr3_aa: ASSGGVAGAGYNEQF

cdr3_length: 14
v_call: TRBV28
cdr3_aa: ASSMIRTSGSYEQY

cdr3_length: 14
v_call: TRBV18
cdr3_aa: ASSPQRLAGDYEQY

cdr3_length: 14
v_call: TRBV19
cdr3_aa: ASSISGGLTNEKLF

cdr3_length: 15
v_call: TRBV30
cdr3_aa: AWYLVGVAGGYNEQF

cdr3_length: 15
v_call: TRBV7-2
cdr3_aa: ASSLGWGHPNTGELF

cdr3_length: 11
v_call: TRBV9
cdr3_aa: ASSAEQVGEAF

cdr3_length: 12
v_call: TRBV9
cdr3_aa: ASSPRLALNEQF

cdr3_length: 13
v_call: TRBV5-4
cdr3_aa: ASSWGLAGYNEQF

cdr3_length: 13
v_call: TRBV9
cdr3_aa: ASSGTSGAQETQY

cdr3_length: 16
v_call: TRBV27
cdr3_aa: ASRKAGLAGGRGETQY

cdr3_length: 11
v_call: TRBV15
cdr3_aa: ATSTLELGGYT

cdr3_length: 10
v_call: TRBV29-1
cdr3_aa: SVRSGGTEAF

cdr3_length: 15
v_call: TRBV7-2
cdr3_aa: ASSLASSAARVGTQY

cdr3_length: 13
v_call: TRBV10-3
cdr3_aa: AISESKLATGELF

cdr3_length: 12
v_call: TRBV6-6
cdr3_aa: ASSSLSVTYEQY

cdr3_length: 12
v_call: TRBV7-3
cdr3_aa: ASSSGVAADTQY

cdr3_length: 14
v_call: TRBV2
cdr3_aa: ASSPSGRARLETQY

cdr3_length: 13
v_call: TRBV10-3
cdr3_aa: AISAGQAYNQPQH

cdr3_length: 9
v_call: TRBV5-1
cdr3_aa: ASSSQETQY

cdr3_length: 12
v_call: TRBV5-6
cdr3_aa: ASSPTGTSYEQY

cdr3_length: 13
v_call: TRBV5-1
cdr3_aa: ASSLAGEGANVLT

cdr3_length: 12
v_call: TRBV5-4
cdr3_aa: ASSLLGVTDTQY

cdr3_length: 13
v_call: TRBV2
cdr3_aa: ASRGTTTETGTQY